The T cell receptor beta chain described here comes from a study of blood T cell repertoires in COVID-19. Germline CDR1 reads MNHEY; CDR2 reads SMNVEV (reference sequence). Trimming took off 2 bases at V and 0 bases at J, with 6 bases between the two ends. The CDR3 totals 14 residues. This clone was seen a single time. TCRdb keeps only in-frame clones here, not all; method: immunoSEQ multiplex PCR. Among about 200,000 clones listed, approximately 81% were seen once. This TCR was recovered from a man in his forties who had recovered from COVID-19. Specimen: PBMCs or T cells enriched from blood (not recorded which). The rearrangement uses TRBV27 and TRBJ2-3; tentative D call: TRBD1 (6 bases). The CDR3 DNA reads as TGTGCCAGCAGTTTAAGGGGGAGCACAGATACGCAGTATTTT. Translated, it gives CASSLRGSTDTQYF.